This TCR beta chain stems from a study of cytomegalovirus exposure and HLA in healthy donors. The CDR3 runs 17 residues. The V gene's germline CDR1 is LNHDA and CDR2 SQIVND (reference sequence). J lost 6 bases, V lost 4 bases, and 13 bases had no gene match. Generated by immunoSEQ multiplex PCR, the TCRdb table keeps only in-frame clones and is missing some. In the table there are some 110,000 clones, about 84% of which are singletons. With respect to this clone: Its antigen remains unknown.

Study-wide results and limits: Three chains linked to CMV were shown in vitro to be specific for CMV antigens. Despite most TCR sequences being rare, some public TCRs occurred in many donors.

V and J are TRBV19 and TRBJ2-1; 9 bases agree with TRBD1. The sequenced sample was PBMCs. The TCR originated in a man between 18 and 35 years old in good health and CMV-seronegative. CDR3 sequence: CASSTPRDRVGGNEQFF. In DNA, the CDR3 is TGTGCCAGTAGTACCCCCCGGGACAGGGTCGGGGGCAATGAGCAGTTCTTC.